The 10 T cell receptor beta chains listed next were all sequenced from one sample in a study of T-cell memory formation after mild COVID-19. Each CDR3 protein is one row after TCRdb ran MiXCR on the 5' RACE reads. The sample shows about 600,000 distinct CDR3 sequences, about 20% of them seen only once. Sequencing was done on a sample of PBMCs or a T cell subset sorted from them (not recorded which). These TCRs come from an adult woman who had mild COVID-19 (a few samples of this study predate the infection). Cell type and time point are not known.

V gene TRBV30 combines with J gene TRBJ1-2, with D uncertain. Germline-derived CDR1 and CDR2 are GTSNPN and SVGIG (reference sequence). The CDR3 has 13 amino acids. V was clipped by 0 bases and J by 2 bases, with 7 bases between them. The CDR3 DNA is TGTGCCTGGAGTGTATACGGGAACTATGGCTACACCTTC. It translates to CAWSVYGNYGYTF.

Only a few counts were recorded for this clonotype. DNA for the CDR3: TGTGCCAGCAGCCATTCGCCTACTGGAAATTCACCCCTCCACTTT. It specifies CASSHSPTGNSPLHF. The chain links TRBV3-1 to TRBJ1-6, with D hard to call. V lost 3 bases to trimming and J lost 7 bases, with 13 bases between them. CDR1 and CDR2 (germline): LGHDT, YNNKEL (reference sequence). The CDR3 length is 15 residues.

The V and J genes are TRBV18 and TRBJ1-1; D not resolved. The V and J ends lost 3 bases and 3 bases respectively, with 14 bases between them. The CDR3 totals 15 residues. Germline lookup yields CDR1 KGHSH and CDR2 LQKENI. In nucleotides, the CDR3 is TGTGCCAGCTCACCCCCCTCCCGGCGTGACACTGAAGCTTTCTTT. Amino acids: CASSPPSRRDTEAFF.

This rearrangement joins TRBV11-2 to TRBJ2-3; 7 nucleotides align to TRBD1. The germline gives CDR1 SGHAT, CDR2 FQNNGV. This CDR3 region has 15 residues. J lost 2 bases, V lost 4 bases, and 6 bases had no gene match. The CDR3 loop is CASSSPGQSTDTQYF. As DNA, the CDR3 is TGTGCCAGCAGCTCCCCGGGACAGTCCACAGATACGCAGTATTTT. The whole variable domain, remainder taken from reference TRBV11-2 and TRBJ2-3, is EAGVAQSPRYKIIEKRQSVAFWCNPISGHATLYWYQQILGQGPKLLIQFQNNGVVDDSQLPKDRFSAERLKGVDSTLKIQPAKLEDSAVYLCASSSPGQSTDTQYFGPGTRLTVL.

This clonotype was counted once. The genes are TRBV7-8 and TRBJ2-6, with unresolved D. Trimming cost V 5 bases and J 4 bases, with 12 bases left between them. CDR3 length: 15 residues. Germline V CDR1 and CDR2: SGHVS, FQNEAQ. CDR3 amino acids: CASSPLRFGANVLTF. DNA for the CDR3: TGTGCCAGCAGCCCCCTGCGGTTCGGGGCCAACGTCCTGACTTTC.

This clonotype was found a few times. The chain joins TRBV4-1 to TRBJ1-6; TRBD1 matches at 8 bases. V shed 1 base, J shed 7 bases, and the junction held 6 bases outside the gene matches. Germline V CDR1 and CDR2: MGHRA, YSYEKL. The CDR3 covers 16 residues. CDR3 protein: CASSQGPRGLNSPLHF. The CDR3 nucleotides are TGCGCCAGCAGCCAAGGTCCCAGGGGGCTAAATTCACCCCTCCACTTT.

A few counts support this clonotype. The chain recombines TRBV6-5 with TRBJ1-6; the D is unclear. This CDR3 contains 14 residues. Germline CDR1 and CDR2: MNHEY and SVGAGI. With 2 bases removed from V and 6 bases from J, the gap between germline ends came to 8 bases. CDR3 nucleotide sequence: TGTGCCAGCAGTTACGGTGTGTTTAATTCACCCCTCCACTTT. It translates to CASSYGVFNSPLHF.

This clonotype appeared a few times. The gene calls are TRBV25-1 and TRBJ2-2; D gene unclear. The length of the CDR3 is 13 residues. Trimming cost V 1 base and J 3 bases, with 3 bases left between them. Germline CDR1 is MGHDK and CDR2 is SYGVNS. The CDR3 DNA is TGTGCCAGCAGTGAATCCCACACCGGGGAGCTGTTTTTT. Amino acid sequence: CASSESHTGELFF.

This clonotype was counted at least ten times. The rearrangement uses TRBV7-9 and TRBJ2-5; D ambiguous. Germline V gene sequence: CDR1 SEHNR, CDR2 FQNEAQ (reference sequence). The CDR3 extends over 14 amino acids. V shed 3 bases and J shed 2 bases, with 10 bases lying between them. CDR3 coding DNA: TGTGCCAGCAGCTTTTTATCACAGCAAGAGACCCAGTACTTC. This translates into CASSFLSQQETQYF.

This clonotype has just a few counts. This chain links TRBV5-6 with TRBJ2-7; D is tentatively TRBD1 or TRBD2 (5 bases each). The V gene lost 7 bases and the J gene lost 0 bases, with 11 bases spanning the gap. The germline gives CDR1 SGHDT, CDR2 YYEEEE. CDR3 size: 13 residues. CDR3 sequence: CASGHGDSYEQYF. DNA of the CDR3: TGTGCCAGCGGACACGGGGACTCCTACGAGCAGTACTTC.